The rows below give T cell receptor beta chains drawn from one sample of a study of blood T cells in healthy people across ages. TCRdb re-called the 5' RACE reads through MiXCR, storing one row per CDR3 protein. The sample shows about a million distinct CDR3 sequences, roughly two fifths of them seen only once. The source material was blood. Receptors were obtained from a man between 18 and 35 years old in good health. Each CDR3 is given with its conserved first and last residue. D genes are given only for firm matches. Expanded clones get a size class; other rows say once, few or many, or leave the size out.

TRBV12-3/TRBV12-4	TRBD1	TRBJ1-2	-	CASSFRTGGPFGYTF	TGTGCCAGCAGTTTTAGAACAGGGGGACCCTTTGGCTACACCTTC
TRBV5-1	TRBD2	TRBJ2-3	-	CASSLELAGPGTDTQYF	TGCGCCAGCAGCTTGGAACTAGCGGGGCCGGGGACAGATACGCAGTATTTT
TRBV5-1	TRBD2	TRBJ2-3	-	CASSLEGGDADTQYF	TGCGCCAGCAGCTTGGAGGGAGGGGACGCAGATACGCAGTATTTT
TRBV20-1	-	TRBJ2-7	-	CSAWGGPRSYEQYF	TGCAGTGCCTGGGGGGGGCCTAGGTCCTACGAGCAGTACTTC
TRBV9	-	TRBJ1-2	few	CASSGGSIEGYTF	TGTGCCAGCAGCGGGGGTTCAATAGAGGGCTACACCTTC
TRBV9	TRBD2	TRBJ2-3	-	CASSDNLAGVVDTQYF	TGTGCCAGCAGCGACAACCTAGCGGGGGTGGTAGATACGCAGTATTTT
TRBV4-1	TRBD1	TRBJ1-4	-	CASSRYDRVTNEKLFF	TGCGCCAGCAGCCGGTATGACAGGGTAACTAATGAAAAACTGTTTTTT
TRBV6-2/TRBV6-3	-	TRBJ2-1	-	CASRRPIPSYNEQFF	TGTGCCAGCAGACGACCCATACCCTCCTACAATGAGCAGTTCTTC
TRBV2	TRBD1	TRBJ1-1	-	CASGITGVRPMNTEAFF	TGTGCCAGCGGTATAACAGGGGTGCGCCCAATGAACACTGAAGCTTTCTTT
TRBV12-3/TRBV12-4	TRBD1	TRBJ2-1	few	CASRTGNYNEQFF	TGTGCCAGCAGGACAGGGAACTACAATGAGCAGTTCTTC
TRBV6-5	TRBD2	TRBJ2-1	-	CASSYSGGENEQFF	TGTGCCAGCAGTTATAGCGGGGGAGAGAATGAGCAGTTCTTC
TRBV2	-	TRBJ2-6	few	CASREETGANVLTF	TGTGCCAGCAGGGAAGAAACTGGGGCCAACGTCCTGACTTTC
TRBV20-1	TRBD1	TRBJ1-2	few	CSASAGGRGYGYTF	TGCAGTGCTAGCGCAGGGGGCCGGGGCTATGGCTACACCTTC
TRBV7-8	TRBD2	TRBJ2-5	few	CASSFRAGGGETQYF	TGTGCCAGCAGCTTTAGAGCGGGGGGGGGAGAGACCCAGTACTTC
TRBV20-1	-	TRBJ1-1	-	CSARRGGMNTEAFF	TGCAGTGCTAGACGAGGGGGGATGAACACTGAAGCTTTCTTT
TRBV4-1	-	TRBJ2-3	-	CASSQVTQRGGRDTQYF	TGCGCCAGCAGCCAAGTAACCCAGAGAGGGGGTAGAGATACGCAGTATTTT
TRBV27	-	TRBJ2-5	-	CASSISGIRETQYF	TGTGCCAGCAGTATTTCAGGTATCCGAGAGACCCAGTACTTC
TRBV7-9	TRBD1	TRBJ2-1	-	CASILTGGLNEQFF	TGTGCCAGCATCCTTACAGGGGGTTTAAATGAGCAGTTCTTC
TRBV5-1	-	TRBJ1-2	few	CASSNGREVKNYGYTF	TGCGCCAGCAGCAATGGCAGGGAAGTGAAAAACTATGGCTACACCTTC
TRBV27	TRBD2	TRBJ2-4	-	CASSLRGLAALGNIQYF	TGTGCCAGCAGTTTAAGGGGACTAGCGGCACTGGGGAACATTCAGTACTTC
TRBV6-2/TRBV6-3	-	TRBJ1-2	-	CASSSGTLHEGYTF	TGTGCCAGCAGTTCAGGGACACTCCATGAAGGCTACACCTTC
TRBV20-1	TRBD2	TRBJ2-3	-	CSASGTRNSTDTQYF	TGCAGTGCAAGCGGGACTAGAAACTCCACAGATACGCAGTATTTT
TRBV4-3	-	TRBJ1-2	-	CASNQDFLGRSGGYTF	TGCGCCAGCAACCAAGATTTCCTGGGAAGATCGGGTGGCTACACCTTC